One and the same sample provided the 21 T cell receptor beta chains below, sequenced in a study of neurological immune-mediated disorders. TCRdb re-called the 5' RACE reads with MiXCR, one entry per CDR3 protein. The data show some 24,000 distinct CDR3 sequences, with 13% seen just once and 16% held by the top ten. The sequenced material came from PBMCs. All receptors derive from a middle-aged woman with HTLV-1-associated myelopathy (HAM/TSP).

This clonotype has a count of ten or more. The rearrangement links TRBV5-1 to TRBJ2-2; D call uncertain. CDR1 is SGHRS and CDR2 is YFSETQ in the germline V gene. The CDR3 has 13 amino acids. Trimming removed 0 bases at V and 1 base at J, with 1 base between. In DNA form, the CDR3 reads TGCGCCAGCAGCTTGGGGAACACCGGGGAGCTGTTTTTT. Its protein is CASSLGNTGELFF.

The table lists this clonotype with many counts. The rearrangement links TRBV5-5 to TRBJ2-1; 10 bases line up with TRBD2. The germline V gene encodes CDR1 SGHKS and CDR2 YYEKEE (reference sequence). This CDR3 has 14 residues. J lost 7 bases, V lost 7 bases, and 8 bases had no gene match. The CDR3 DNA is TGTGCCAGCGAGCGGGGGGGAATTTGGAATGAGCAGTTCTTC. Its protein is CASERGGIWNEQFF.

This clonotype was picked up many times. CDR3 in amino acids: CSARSGAIEDTQYF. The CDR3 nucleotides are TGCAGTGCTAGATCAGGGGCGATCGAAGATACGCAGTATTTT. The chain has TRBV20-1 and TRBJ2-3, with D tentatively TRBD1 (6 bases). The germline V gene encodes CDR1 DFQATT and CDR2 SNEGSKA (reference sequence). This CDR3 contains 14 residues. V lost 2 bases and J lost 5, with 14 bases in between.

This clonotype was seen at least ten times. The rearrangement joins TRBV5-1 to TRBJ1-2, with a tentative D call TRBD1 (6 bases). The CDR3 spans 16 residues. V was clipped by 4 bases and J by 2 bases, with 18 bases between them. Germline loops: CDR1 SGHRS, CDR2 YFSETQ. The CDR3: CASSLDQGRKNYGYTF. The CDR3 nucleotides are TGCGCCAGCAGCCTAGATCAGGGGCGGAAGAACTATGGCTACACCTTC.

This clonotype was observed at least ten times. V is TRBV12-3 or TRBV12-4 and J is TRBJ2-5; D uncertain. V dropped 6 bases and J dropped 2 bases, with 4 bases sitting between them. This CDR3 has 11 amino acids. The CDR3 spells CASSEQETQYF. CDR3 coding DNA: TGTGCCAGCAGCGAACAAGAGACCCAGTACTTC.

This clonotype was seen ten or more times. The rearrangement uses TRBV7-2 and TRBJ1-1; TRBD1 might be the D (5 bases). CDR1 and CDR2 (germline): SGHTA, FQGNSA. With 5 bases removed from V and 6 bases from J, the gap between germline ends came to 16 bases. The CDR3 sequence is 14 residues long. CDR3 in amino acids: CASSAEGKGAEAFF. The CDR3 DNA sequence: TGTGCCAGCAGCGCAGAGGGGAAAGGCGCTGAAGCTTTCTTT.

This clonotype was seen repeatedly, ten times or more. V is TRBV6-6 and J is TRBJ1-4; 9 nucleotides agree with TRBD1. Per germline, CDR1 MNHNY and CDR2 SVGAGI (reference sequence). V was pared by 6 bases and J by 2 bases, with 4 bases of the junction left unmatched. The CDR3 has 15 residues. The CDR3 DNA sequence: TGTGCCAGCAGCCTAGGGACAGGGACTAATGAAAAACTGTTTTTT. Translation gives CASSLGTGTNEKLFF.

At least ten counts were recorded for this clonotype. J is TRBJ2-7 and V is TRBV27, with D perhaps TRBD1 or TRBD2 (7 bases each). The CDR3 sequence is 15 residues long. V shed 5 bases and J shed 3 bases, with 17 bases lying between them. CDR1 and CDR2 from the germline V gene are MNHEY and SMNVEV (reference sequence). CDR3 amino acids: CASSLTGEGGYEQYF. In nucleotides, the CDR3 is TGTGCCAGCAGTCTTACAGGGGAGGGTGGCTACGAGCAGTACTTC.

The table lists this clonotype with many counts. This chain joins TRBV20-1 and TRBJ2-1, with D perhaps TRBD1 (6 bases). V was clipped by 5 bases and J by 0 bases, with 11 bases between them. Germline CDR1 reads DFQATT; CDR2 reads SNEGSKA (reference sequence). CDR3 length equals 14 residues. CDR3 sequence (DNA): TGCAGTGCTGCTACAGGGAACTCCTACAATGAGCAGTTCTTC. The encoded protein is CSAATGNSYNEQFF.

This clonotype was seen repeatedly, ten times or more. The rearrangement uses TRBV5-6 and TRBJ2-5, with 7 bases matching TRBD1. Trimming at V came to 2 bases and at J to 2 bases, leaving 15 bases not matched to a gene. The CDR3 sequence is 18 residues long. Germline V gene lookup returns CDR1 SGHDT and CDR2 YYEEEE. The CDR3 is CASSFLLPRGTAQETQYF. Written as DNA, the CDR3 is TGTGCCAGCAGCTTCCTGCTTCCCAGAGGGACAGCACAAGAGACCCAGTACTTC. Full variable domain (remainder filled in from reference TRBV5-6 and TRBJ2-5): DAGVTQSPTHLIKTRGQQVTLRCSPKSGHDTVSWYQQALGQGPQFIFQYYEEEERQRGNFPDRFSGHQFPNYSSELNVNALLLGDSALYLCASSFLLPRGTAQETQYFGPGTRLLVL.

This clonotype was observed many times. This sequence joins TRBV9 and TRBJ1-2, with 7 bases aligning to TRBD1. This CDR3 is 15 amino acids long. J gave up 3 bases and V 3 bases, and 8 bases lay outside the gene matches. CDR1 SGDLS and CDR2 YYNGEE come from the germline V gene. CDR3 sequence reads: CASSGRDSKYYGYTF. CDR3 bases: TGTGCCAGCAGCGGCCGGGACAGTAAATACTATGGCTACACCTTC.

This clonotype was counted at least ten times. The rearrangement uses TRBV4-1 and TRBJ1-1; D possibly corresponds to TRBD1 (5 bases). The CDR3 has 14 amino acids. V was trimmed by 1 base and J by 5 bases, leaving 11 bases between them. Per the germline V gene, CDR1 is MGHRA and CDR2 is YSYEKL. CDR3 sequence: CASSQAGGETEAFF. DNA of the CDR3: TGCGCCAGCAGCCAAGCGGGGGGAGAGACTGAAGCTTTCTTT.

Many counts were recorded for this clonotype. V and J are TRBV4-3 and TRBJ1-1; possibly TRBD1 for D (5 bases). The CDR3 is 15 residues long. The ends were cut back, 1 base at V and 4 bases at J, with 13 bases in the middle. Germline V gene data show CDR1 as LGHNA and CDR2 as YSLEER. The CDR3 DNA is TGCGCCAGCAGCCAAGTCTATACGAGGGGCACTGAAGCTTTCTTT. Translating it yields CASSQVYTRGTEAFF.

This clonotype rates as medium-sized. The V and J genes are TRBV6-6 and TRBJ1-4, with a possible D match to TRBD1 (5 bases). V was shortened by 5 bases and J by 2 bases, with 9 bases between the two germline ends. The germline V gene encodes CDR1 MNHNY and CDR2 SVGAGI (reference sequence). This CDR3 comprises 14 residues. In DNA form, the CDR3 reads TGTGCCAGCAGTGAGACAGTCACTAATGAAAAACTGTTTTTT. This encodes CASSETVTNEKLFF.

As DNA, the CDR3 is TGTGCCAGCAGCTGGGACTTCCAAGATGCCCAGTACTTC. Translating it yields CASSWDFQDAQYF. This sequence joins TRBV7-2 and TRBJ2-5, with a tentative D call TRBD2 (6 bases). The CDR3 runs 13 residues. From germline, CDR1 is SGHTA and CDR2 FQGNSA. V dropped 4 bases and J dropped 9 bases, with 15 bases sitting between them. Filled out from reference TRBV7-2 and TRBJ2-5, the complete variable domain reads GAGVSQSPSNKVTEKGKDVELRCDPISGHTALYWYRQSLGQGLEFLIYFQGNSAPDKSGLPSDRFSAERTGGSVSTLTIQRTQQEDSAVYLCASSWDFQDAQYFGPGTRLLVL.

This clonotype has at least ten counts. The V gene is TRBV5-6, the J gene TRBJ1-2, with no clear D. Trimming took 5 bases from V and 2 from J, leaving 13 bases between them. Germline-derived CDR1 and CDR2 are SGHDT and YYEEEE. This CDR3 is built from 14 residues. CDR3 sequence (DNA): TGTGCCAGCAGTCGTCGGTCACCCAACTATGGCTACACCTTC. Protein sequence: CASSRRSPNYGYTF.

This clonotype has at least ten counts. This chain joins TRBV4-1 and TRBJ2-2; D not certain. The CDR3 extends over 16 amino acids. V was trimmed by 0 bases and J by 3 bases, leaving 11 bases between them. CDR1 is MGHRA, CDR2 YSYEKL, per germline. DNA for the CDR3: TGCGCCAGCAGCCAAGACAGACTGTACGACACCGGGGAGCTGTTTTTT. Translation gives CASSQDRLYDTGELFF.

This clonotype was recorded many times. This sequence joins TRBV28 and TRBJ1-5; no definite D call. Germline V gives CDR1 MDHEN, CDR2 SYDVKM. The CDR3 covers 17 residues. Trimming removed 4 bases at V and 0 bases at J, with 16 bases between. The CDR3 spells CASSSWDETYSNQPQHF. Written as DNA, the CDR3 is TGTGCCAGCAGTTCCTGGGATGAGACCTATAGCAATCAGCCCCAGCATTTT.

This clonotype showed up many times. The V and J genes are TRBV5-1 and TRBJ1-6; the match to TRBD1 covers 9 bases. The CDR3 consists of 15 residues. CDR1 and CDR2 (germline): SGHRS, YFSETQ. V gave up 4 bases and J gave up 6 bases; unmatched junction bases: 5. CDR3 DNA sequence: TGCGCCAGCAGCACCCTGGACAGGGGTAATTCACCCCTCCACTTT. It is translated as CASSTLDRGNSPLHF.

This clonotype was seen ten or more times. This sequence joins TRBV9 and TRBJ2-4; D uncertain. The V gene's germline CDR1 is SGDLS and CDR2 YYNGEE. Trimming stripped 4 bases from V and 0 bases from J, with 8 bases between. The CDR3 runs 14 residues. CDR3 region: CASSPNVAKNIQYF. The CDR3 bases are TGTGCCAGCAGCCCCAACGTAGCCAAAAACATTCAGTACTTC.

This clonotype was counted at least ten times. The chain employs TRBV5-1 and TRBJ1-1; a weak D match, TRBD1 (6 bases). The length of the CDR3 is 15 residues. The germline gives CDR1 SGHRS, CDR2 YFSETQ. The V end lost 6 bases, the J end lost 1 base, and 16 bases lay between the germline ends. The CDR3 reads CASKKTGTPNTEAFF. The DNA of the CDR3 is TGCGCCAGCAAGAAAACCGGGACACCGAACACTGAAGCTTTCTTT. The whole variable domain, remainder taken from reference TRBV5-1 and TRBJ1-1, is KAGVTQTPRYLIKTRGQQVTLSCSPISGHRSVSWYQQTPGQGLQFLFEYFSETQRNKGNFPGRFSGRQFSNSRSEMNVSTLELGDSALYLCASKKTGTPNTEAFFGQGTRLTVV.